These T cell receptor beta chains were read from a single sample in a study of CD8 T cells in ankylosing spondylitis. MiXCR was run by TCRdb on the 5' RACE reads, yielding one entry per CDR3 protein. The sample lists around 390,000 distinct CDR3 sequences; about a fifth were seen once. The specimen was blood, either unsorted or a sorted T cell fraction (not recorded which). All receptors come from a male donor with ankylosing spondylitis. Each CDR3 is given with its conserved first and last residue. The D gene is left open where the match is weak. Size is omitted from some rows. Given values are once, few, many or a class for expanded clones.

D gene,clone size,V gene,J gene,CDR3 DNA,CDR3 protein
.,.,TRBV24-1,TRBJ2-1,TGTGCCACCAGTGGCGGTTGGGATGAGCAGTTCTTC,CATSGGWDEQFF
.,few,TRBV5-1,TRBJ2-2,TGCGCCAGCAGCTTGAGTCAGGGCCGGGGCACCGGGGAGCTGTTTTTT,CASSLSQGRGTGELFF
.,.,TRBV28,TRBJ2-3,TGTGCCAGCAGTCCCTACGTGGATACGCAGTATTTT,CASSPYVDTQYF
TRBD2,few,TRBV20-1,TRBJ2-1,TGCAGTGCTAGTTCCAGCGGGAGGGATGGTGAGCAGTTCTTC,CSASSSGRDGEQFF
TRBD1,few,TRBV5-1,TRBJ2-7,TGCGCCAGCAGCTTCGTGGGACAGGGGGCCGGCGAGCAGTACTTC,CASSFVGQGAGEQYF
.,few,TRBV3-1,TRBJ2-1,TGTGCCAGCAGCTCTAGGTACAATGAGCAGTTCTTC,CASSSRYNEQFF
.,many,TRBV7-2,TRBJ2-3,TGTGCCAGCAGGAGGGCAGATACGCAGTATTTT,CASRRADTQYF
.,few,TRBV7-9,TRBJ1-2,TGTGCCAGCAGCCGGGACACCTTCTATGGCTACACCTTC,CASSRDTFYGYTF
.,few,TRBV4-2,TRBJ1-5,TGTGCCAGCAGCCAAGAGGGTGTGCAGCCCCAGCATTTT,CASSQEGVQPQHF
.,few,TRBV20-1,TRBJ1-1,TGCAGTGCGACGATGAGGGAGTGGAGCACTGAAGCTTTCTTT,CSATMREWSTEAFF
TRBD1,.,TRBV28,TRBJ2-7,TGTGCCAGCAGGCATGGACAGGGGCAGATCTACGAGCAGTACTTC,CASRHGQGQIYEQYF
.,many,TRBV7-9,TRBJ2-7,TGTGCCAGCAGCTTAGTAGGAGGCCTCGGGGCGTACTTC,CASSLVGGLGAYF
.,.,TRBV11-3,TRBJ2-3,TGTGCCAGCAGCTACCTTTCAGCAGATACGCAGTATTTT,CASSYLSADTQYF
TRBD1,few,TRBV28,TRBJ2-1,TGTGCCAGCAGTAGTAGGGGGCAGGGCAACAATGAGCAGTTCTTC,CASSSRGQGNNEQFF
TRBD1,.,TRBV3-1,TRBJ1-1,TGTGCCAGCAGCAACCGGGACAGGGTGACTGAAGCTTTCTTT,CASSNRDRVTEAFF
.,.,TRBV24-1,TRBJ2-7,TGTGCCACCAGTGATTCGACCGGGACGGAGCAATACGAGCAGTACTTC,CATSDSTGTEQYEQYF
.,.,TRBV20-1,TRBJ1-4,TGCAGTGCTAGCCGGGGTCAAGAAAAACTGTTTTTT,CSASRGQEKLFF
TRBD2,.,TRBV12-3/TRBV12-4,TRBJ2-1,TGTGCCAGCAGAGGTAAAGCGGGGCCCCACAATGAGCAGTTCTTC,CASRGKAGPHNEQFF
.,few,TRBV20-1,TRBJ1-2,TGCAGTGGGACCCGGGACATACTTAACTATGGCTACACCTTC,CSGTRDILNYGYTF
TRBD1,.,TRBV20-1,TRBJ1-6,TGCAGTGCGAGGGACAGGGAGGATTCACCCCTCCACTTT,CSARDREDSPLHF
.,few,TRBV9,TRBJ1-3,TGTGCCAGCAGCGATGCGGGAAACACCATATATTTT,CASSDAGNTIYF
.,few,TRBV7-2,TRBJ1-1,TGTGCCAGCAGCTGGGGAGTCGGCACTGAAGCTTTCTTT,CASSWGVGTEAFF
.,.,TRBV11-2,TRBJ2-4,TGTGCCAGCAGCGTCCCGCGGAGGGGGCCCTTGGCCAAAAACATTCAGTACTTC,CASSVPRRGPLAKNIQYF